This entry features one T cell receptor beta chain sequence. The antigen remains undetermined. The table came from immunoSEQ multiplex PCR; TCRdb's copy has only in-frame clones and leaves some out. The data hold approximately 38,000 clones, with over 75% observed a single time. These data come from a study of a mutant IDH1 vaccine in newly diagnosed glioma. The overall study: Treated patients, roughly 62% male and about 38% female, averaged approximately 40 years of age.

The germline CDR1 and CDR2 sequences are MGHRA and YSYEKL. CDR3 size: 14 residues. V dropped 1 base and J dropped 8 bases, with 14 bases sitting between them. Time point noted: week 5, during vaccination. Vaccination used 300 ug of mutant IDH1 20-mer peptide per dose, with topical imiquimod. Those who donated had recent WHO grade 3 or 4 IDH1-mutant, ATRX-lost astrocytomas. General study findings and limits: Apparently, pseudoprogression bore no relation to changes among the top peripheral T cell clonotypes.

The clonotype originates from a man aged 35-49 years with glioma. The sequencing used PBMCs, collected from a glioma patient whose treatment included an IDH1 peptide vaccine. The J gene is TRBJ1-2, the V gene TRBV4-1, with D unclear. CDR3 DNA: TGCGCCAGCAGCCAAGGGGGTAGGGATAGGGGCTACACCTTC. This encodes CASSQGGRDRGYTF.